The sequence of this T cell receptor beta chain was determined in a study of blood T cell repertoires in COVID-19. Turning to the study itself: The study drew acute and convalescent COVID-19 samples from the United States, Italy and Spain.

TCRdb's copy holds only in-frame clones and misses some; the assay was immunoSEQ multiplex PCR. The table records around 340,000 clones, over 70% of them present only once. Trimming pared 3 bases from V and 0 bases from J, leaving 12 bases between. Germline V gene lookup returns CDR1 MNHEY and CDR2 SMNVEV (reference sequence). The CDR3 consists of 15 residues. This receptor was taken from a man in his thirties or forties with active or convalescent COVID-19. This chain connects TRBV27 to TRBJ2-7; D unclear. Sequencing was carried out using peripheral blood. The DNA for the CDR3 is TGTGCCAGCAGTTTGAATTCCCTCAGCTCCTACGAGCAGTACTTC. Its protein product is CASSLNSLSSYEQYF.